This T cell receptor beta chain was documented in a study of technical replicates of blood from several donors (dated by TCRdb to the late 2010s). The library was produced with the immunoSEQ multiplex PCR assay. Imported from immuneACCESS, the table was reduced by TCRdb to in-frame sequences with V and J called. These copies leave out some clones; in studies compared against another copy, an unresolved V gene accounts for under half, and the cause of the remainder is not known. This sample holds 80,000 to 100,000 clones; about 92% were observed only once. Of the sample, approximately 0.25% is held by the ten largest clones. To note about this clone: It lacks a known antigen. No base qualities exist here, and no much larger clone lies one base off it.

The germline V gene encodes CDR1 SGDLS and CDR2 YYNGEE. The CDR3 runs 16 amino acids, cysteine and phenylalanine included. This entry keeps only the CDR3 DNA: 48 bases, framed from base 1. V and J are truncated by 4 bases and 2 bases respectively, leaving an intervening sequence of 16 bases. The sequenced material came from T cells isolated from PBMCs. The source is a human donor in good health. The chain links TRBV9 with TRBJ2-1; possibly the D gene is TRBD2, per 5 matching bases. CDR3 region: CASSPSEAGPYNEQFF. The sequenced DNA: TGTGCCAGCAGCCCCTCGGAGGCAGGCCCCTACAATGAGCAGTTCTTC.